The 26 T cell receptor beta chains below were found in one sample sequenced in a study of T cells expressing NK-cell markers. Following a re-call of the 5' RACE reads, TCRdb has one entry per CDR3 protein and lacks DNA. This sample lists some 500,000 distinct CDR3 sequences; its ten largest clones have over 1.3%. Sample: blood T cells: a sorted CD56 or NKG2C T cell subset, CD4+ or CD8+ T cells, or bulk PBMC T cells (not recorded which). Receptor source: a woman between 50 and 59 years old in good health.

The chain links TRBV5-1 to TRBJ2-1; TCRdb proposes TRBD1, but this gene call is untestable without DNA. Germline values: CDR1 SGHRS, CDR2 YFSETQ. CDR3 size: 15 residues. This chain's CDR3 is CASSGGQQPYNEQFF.

CDR3 sequence: CASRPVDTSTDTQYF. The chain recombines TRBV5-1 with TRBJ2-3. CDR3 size: 15 residues. Germline values: CDR1 SGHRS, CDR2 YFSETQ.

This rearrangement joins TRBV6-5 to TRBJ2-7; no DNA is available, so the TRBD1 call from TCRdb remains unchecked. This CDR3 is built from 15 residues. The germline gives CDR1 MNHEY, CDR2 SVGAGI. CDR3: CASSFSVGGTYEQYF.

CDR3 region: CSASQQNTEAFF. The V call is TRBV20-1, the J call TRBJ1-1. The CDR3 covers 12 residues. The germline gives CDR1 DFQATT, CDR2 SNEGSKA (reference sequence).

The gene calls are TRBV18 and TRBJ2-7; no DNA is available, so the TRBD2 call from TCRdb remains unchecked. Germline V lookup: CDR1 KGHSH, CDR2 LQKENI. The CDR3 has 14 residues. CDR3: CASSLRDLTYEQYF.

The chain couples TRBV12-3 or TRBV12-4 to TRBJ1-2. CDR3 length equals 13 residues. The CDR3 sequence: CASRPTVRDGYTF.

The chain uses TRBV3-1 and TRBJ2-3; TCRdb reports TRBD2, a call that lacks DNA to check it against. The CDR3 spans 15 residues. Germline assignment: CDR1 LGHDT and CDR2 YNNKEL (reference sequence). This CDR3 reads CASSQIEGGTDTQYF.

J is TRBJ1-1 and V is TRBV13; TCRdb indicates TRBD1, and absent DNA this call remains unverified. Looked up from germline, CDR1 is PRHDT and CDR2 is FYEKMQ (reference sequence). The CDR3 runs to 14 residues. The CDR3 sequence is CASSLVGPSTEAFF.

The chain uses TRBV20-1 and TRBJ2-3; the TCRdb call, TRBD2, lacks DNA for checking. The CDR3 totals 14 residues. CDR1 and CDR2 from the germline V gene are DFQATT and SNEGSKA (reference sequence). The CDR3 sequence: CSASGTIFTDTQYF.

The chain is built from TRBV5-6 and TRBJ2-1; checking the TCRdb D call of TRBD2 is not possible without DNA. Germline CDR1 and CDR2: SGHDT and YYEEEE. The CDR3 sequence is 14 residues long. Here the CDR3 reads CASSPLAGPNEQFF. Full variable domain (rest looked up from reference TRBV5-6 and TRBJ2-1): DAGVTQSPTHLIKTRGQQVTLRCSPKSGHDTVSWYQQALGQGPQFIFQYYEEEERQRGNFPDRFSGHQFPNYSSELNVNALLLGDSALYLCASSPLAGPNEQFFGPGTRLTVL.

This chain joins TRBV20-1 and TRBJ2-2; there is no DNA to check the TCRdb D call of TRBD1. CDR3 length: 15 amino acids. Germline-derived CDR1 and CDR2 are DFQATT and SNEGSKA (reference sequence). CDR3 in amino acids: CSARDRRAGGGELFF.

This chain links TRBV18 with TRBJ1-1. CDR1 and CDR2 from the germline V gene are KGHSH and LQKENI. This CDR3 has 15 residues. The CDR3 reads CASSPNPKVNTEAFF.

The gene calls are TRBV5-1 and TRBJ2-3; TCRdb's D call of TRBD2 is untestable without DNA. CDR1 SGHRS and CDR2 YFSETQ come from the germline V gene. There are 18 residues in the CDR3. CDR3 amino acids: CASSPGLAGHKNTDTQYF.

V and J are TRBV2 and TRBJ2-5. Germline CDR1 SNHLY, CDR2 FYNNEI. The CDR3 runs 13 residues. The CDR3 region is CASSVSYQETQYF.

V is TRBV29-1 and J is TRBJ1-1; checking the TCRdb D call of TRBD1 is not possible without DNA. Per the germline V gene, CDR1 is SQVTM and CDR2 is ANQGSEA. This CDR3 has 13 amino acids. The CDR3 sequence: CSANTGVDTEAFF.

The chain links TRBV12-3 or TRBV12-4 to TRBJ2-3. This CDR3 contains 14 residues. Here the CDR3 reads CASSFGTRIDTQYF.

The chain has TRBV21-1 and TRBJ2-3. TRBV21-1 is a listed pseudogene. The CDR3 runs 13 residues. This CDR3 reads CAREKGSTDTQYF.

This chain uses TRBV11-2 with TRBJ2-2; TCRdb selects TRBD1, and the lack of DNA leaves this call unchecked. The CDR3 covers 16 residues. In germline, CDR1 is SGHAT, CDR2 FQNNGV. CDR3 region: CASSLDAGGGTGELFF.

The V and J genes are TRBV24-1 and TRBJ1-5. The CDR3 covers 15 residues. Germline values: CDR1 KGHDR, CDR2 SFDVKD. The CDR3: CATSDVQGPNQPQHF.

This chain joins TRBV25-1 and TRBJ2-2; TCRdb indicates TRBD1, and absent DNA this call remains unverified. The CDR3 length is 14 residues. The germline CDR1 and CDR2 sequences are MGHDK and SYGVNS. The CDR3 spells CASSAGTGSGELFF.

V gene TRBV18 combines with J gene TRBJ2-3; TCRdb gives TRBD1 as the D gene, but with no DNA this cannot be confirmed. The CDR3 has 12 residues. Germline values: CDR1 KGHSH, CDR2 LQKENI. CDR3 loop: CASSPWGDTQYF.

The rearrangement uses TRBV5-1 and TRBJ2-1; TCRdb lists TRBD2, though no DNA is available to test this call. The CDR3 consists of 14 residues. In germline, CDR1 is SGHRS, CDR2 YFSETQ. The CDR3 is CASSPFAGGPTWFF.

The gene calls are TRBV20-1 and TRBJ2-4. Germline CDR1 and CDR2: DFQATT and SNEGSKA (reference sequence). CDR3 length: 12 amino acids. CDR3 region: CSARVDPNIQYF.

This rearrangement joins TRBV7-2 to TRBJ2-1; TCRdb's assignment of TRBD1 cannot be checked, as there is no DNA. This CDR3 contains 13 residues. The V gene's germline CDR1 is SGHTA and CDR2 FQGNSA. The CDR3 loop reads CASSRDDSLGRLF.

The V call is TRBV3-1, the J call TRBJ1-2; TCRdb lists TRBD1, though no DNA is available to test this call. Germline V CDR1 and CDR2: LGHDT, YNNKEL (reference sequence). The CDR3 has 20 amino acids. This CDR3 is CASSQPGRDLGQTSARGYTF.

CDR3 sequence reads: CASSGDSSNQPQHF. The chain employs TRBV9 and TRBJ1-5; TCRdb's D call of TRBD1 is untestable without DNA. The CDR3 has 14 amino acids. Germline CDR1 is SGDLS and CDR2 is YYNGEE.